These 9 T cell receptor beta chains were sequenced from one sample in a study of blood T cell repertoires in COVID-19. Profiled with immunoSEQ multiplex PCR; TCRdb holds only in-frame clones, not every one. The table includes 250,000 or so clones, about 89% detected once. The material sequenced was peripheral blood. These receptors came from a man aged 35-49 years with active or convalescent COVID-19.

This clone occurred once. The CDR3 nucleotides read TGTGCCAGCAGGGTCGGGACTGACGGGTGGTCCGGGGAGCTGTTTTTT. This translates into CASRVGTDGWSGELFF. The V call is TRBV27, the J call TRBJ2-2, with D possibly matching TRBD2 (6 bases). CDR3 length: 16 amino acids. V was shortened by 6 bases and J by 6 bases, with 20 bases between the two germline ends. In germline, CDR1 is MNHEY, CDR2 SMNVEV (reference sequence).

The chain carries TRBV7-9 and TRBJ1-1, with D unclear. Trimming removed 4 bases from V and 6 bases from J, with 12 bases in between. The germline V gene has CDR1 SEHNR and CDR2 FQNEAQ (reference sequence). The CDR3 spans 13 residues. The CDR3, as DNA: TGTGCCAGCAGCTCCGGGATCCACGCTGAAGCTTTCTTT. Protein: CASSSGIHAEAFF.

This chain links TRBV10-3 with TRBJ2-1; 7 nucleotides line up with TRBD2. CDR1 and CDR2 (germline): ENHRY, SYGVKD. Germline trimming cut 2 bases from V and 4 bases from J; bases unmatched to any gene: 5. The CDR3 has 15 residues. The CDR3 reads CAISEGLAEYNEQFF. CDR3 coding DNA: TGTGCCATCAGTGAGGGGCTAGCGGAGTACAATGAGCAGTTCTTC.

In DNA, the CDR3 is TGTGCCAGCAGTTACCCGGGCCCTAGTAGGGGCAACGAGCAGTACTTC. Its protein is CASSYPGPSRGNEQYF. This chain uses TRBV6-6 with TRBJ2-7, with D tentatively TRBD1 (5 bases). This CDR3 comprises 16 residues. V lost 2 bases, J lost 5 bases, and 19 bases lay in between. The V gene's germline CDR1 is MNHNY and CDR2 SVGAGI (reference sequence).

The chain employs TRBV21-1 and TRBJ1-1; whether TRBD1, the table's D call, matches the DNA was not checked. TRBV21-1 is shown as a pseudogene. This CDR3 has 16 residues. The CDR3 protein is CASSPGQDPMNTEAFF. In DNA, the CDR3 is TGTGCCAGCAGCCCCGGACAGGACCCAATGAACACTGAAGCTTTCTTT.

The chain employs TRBV9 and TRBJ2-1, with 9 bases aligning to TRBD2. The J segment lost 4 bases and the V segment lost 0 bases, leaving 2 bases of the junction unmatched. This CDR3 comprises 15 residues. The V gene's germline CDR1 is SGDLS and CDR2 YYNGEE. The CDR3 here is CASSVGLAAYNEQFF. The DNA of the CDR3 is TGTGCCAGCAGCGTAGGACTAGCGGCATACAATGAGCAGTTCTTC.

The chain recombines TRBV11-2 with TRBJ1-6, with D uncertain. The CDR3 sequence is 18 residues long. Per the germline V gene, CDR1 is SGHAT and CDR2 is FQNNGV. V was shortened by 0 bases and J by 2 bases, with 14 bases between the two germline ends. CDR3 loop: CASSLDGGGSPYNSPLHF. The CDR3 bases are TGTGCCAGCAGCTTAGATGGAGGAGGGAGCCCCTATAATTCACCCCTCCACTTT.

CDR3 coding DNA: TGTGCCAGCACGCTGACGCGGAGGCGCCTAGGGGGGGCCAACGTCCTGACTTTC. It codes for CASTLTRRRLGGANVLTF. V usage is TRBV21-1 and J usage is TRBJ2-6; TRBD2, the D gene given by the table, was not confirmed from the DNA. TRBV21-1 constitutes a pseudogene. The CDR3 loop spans 18 amino acids.

The chain carries TRBV7-2 and TRBJ1-3; 9 nucleotides line up with TRBD1. This CDR3 has 15 residues. Germline trimming cut 6 bases from V and 2 bases from J; bases unmatched to any gene: 5. Looked up from germline, CDR1 is SGHTA and CDR2 is FQGNSA. CDR3 nucleotide sequence: TGTGCCAGCAGTCTGGACAGGGGCCCTGGAAACACCATATATTTT. This encodes CASSLDRGPGNTIYF.